These 29 T cell receptor beta chains were all obtained from the same sample, sequenced in a study of cytomegalovirus exposure and HLA in healthy donors. Use of 60 Vbeta and 13 Jbeta primers characterized the PCR. Assay: immunoSEQ multiplex PCR; the TCRdb copy retains only in-frame clones and omits some. The table includes approximately 140,000 clones, approximately 84% detected once. Sequencing was performed on PBMCs. Receptors were obtained from a woman aged 18-35 years in good health and CMV-seronegative.

V is TRBV27 and J is TRBJ2-5; 8 nucleotides match TRBD1. This CDR3 has 14 amino acids. Losses at the gene ends were 4 bases for V and 2 bases for J; bases not matched to a gene: 3. From germline, CDR1 is MNHEY and CDR2 SMNVEV (reference sequence). The CDR3 nucleotides read TGTGCCAGCAGTTCCCGGACAGGGCAAGAGACCCAGTACTTC. Translating it yields CASSSRTGQETQYF.

In the case of this clone: At one of its ends the junction is not consistent with the germline gene, which may arise from a read error. The V gene is TRBV7-9, the J gene TRBJ1-2, with D unresolved. The CDR3 sequence is 12 residues long. Germline V CDR1 and CDR2: SEHNR, FQNEAQ (reference sequence). CDR3 loop: CASSGERRLRAF. In nucleotides, the CDR3 is TGTGCCAGCAGCGGGGAGAGACGGCTAAGGGCCTTC.

The DNA of the CDR3 is TGCGCCAGCAGCCAGCTCGTCGGACACACCAATGGCTACACCTTC. This translates into CASSQLVGHTNGYTF. The chain joins TRBV4-1 to TRBJ1-2; a possible D gene is TRBD1 (5 bases). The CDR3 is 15 amino acids. Germline CDR1 is MGHRA and CDR2 is YSYEKL. Trimming removed 3 bases from V and 6 bases from J, with 17 bases in between.

The chain recombines TRBV10-3 with TRBJ2-3; 8 bases are shared with TRBD2. Germline CDR1 is ENHRY and CDR2 is SYGVKD. V shed 10 bases, J shed 7 bases, and the junction held 13 bases outside the gene matches. The CDR3 is made up of 14 amino acids. DNA of the CDR3: TGTGCCACCCAACGGGAGCGGGAGATCCATACGCAGTATTTT. Its protein product is CATQREREIHTQYF.

The genes are TRBV28 and TRBJ2-7, with D hard to call. The CDR3 totals 13 residues. Per the germline V gene, CDR1 is MDHEN and CDR2 is SYDVKM. Trimming cost V 2 bases and J 4 bases, with 9 bases left between them. CDR3 DNA: TGTGCCAGCAGTTTAGCACGGTTATACGAGCAGTACTTC. Protein sequence: CASSLARLYEQYF.

The chain uses TRBV5-1 and TRBJ2-7; 7 positions agree with TRBD2. With 1 base clipped from V and 6 bases from J, the junction kept 7 bases outside the gene matches. Germline-derived CDR1 and CDR2 are SGHRS and YFSETQ. The CDR3 runs to 14 residues. CDR3 in DNA: TGCGCCAGCAGCTTGATTGCGGGAGTGAGCGAGCAGTACTTC. Encoded protein: CASSLIAGVSEQYF.

DNA for the CDR3: TGTGCCAGCAGCGGATTAGCGGGGGGGCAGTTCTTC. Translated, it gives CASSGLAGGQFF. The gene calls are TRBV9 and TRBJ2-1, with 10 bases identical to TRBD2. CDR1 SGDLS and CDR2 YYNGEE come from the germline V gene. The CDR3 is made up of 12 amino acids. The V gene end was trimmed by 3 bases and the J gene end by 12 bases; junction bases not matched to a gene: 3. The entire variable domain, with the rest obtained from reference TRBV9 and TRBJ2-1, is as follows: DSGVTQTPKHLITATGQRVTLRCSPRSGDLSVYWYQQSLDQGLQFLIQYYNGEERAKGNILERFSAQQFPDLHSELNLSSLELGDSALYFCASSGLAGGQFFGPGTRLTVL.

J is TRBJ2-5 and V is TRBV11-2; TRBD1 is a possible D gene (6 bases). CDR1 is SGHAT and CDR2 is FQNNGV in the germline V gene. The ends were cut back, 0 bases at V and 5 bases at J, with 13 bases in the middle. This CDR3 is 15 amino acids long. As DNA, the CDR3 is TGTGCCAGCAGCTTAGAGGGGGAAAGGGGGGAGACCCAGTACTTC. Translated: CASSLEGERGETQYF.

The chain couples TRBV6-4 to TRBJ2-3, with 12 bases that match TRBD1. The CDR3 totals 16 residues. Germline V gene sequence: CDR1 MRHNA, CDR2 SNTAGT. J was trimmed by 6 bases and V by 8 bases; bases with no gene match: 12. The CDR3 nucleotides read TGTGCCAGCTCCCCTCGGGGACAGGGGGCATCGGATACGCAGTATTTT. Protein product: CASSPRGQGASDTQYF.

This chain joins TRBV19 and TRBJ2-1; D is possibly TRBD2 (5 bases). V lost 9 bases, J lost 5 bases, and 14 bases lay in between. The CDR3 spans 13 residues. Germline-derived CDR1 and CDR2 are LNHDA and SQIVND (reference sequence). The CDR3: CASASRENNEQFF. The CDR3, as DNA: TGTGCCAGCGCCAGCCGGGAAAACAATGAGCAGTTCTTC. Combining the CDR3 with reference TRBV19 and TRBJ2-1 gives the whole variable domain DGGITQSPKYLFRKEGQNVTLSCEQNLNHDAMYWYRQDPGQGLRLIYYSQIVNDFQKGDIAEGYSVSREKKESFPLTVTSAQKNPTAFYLCASASRENNEQFFGPGTRLTVL.

CDR3 coding DNA: TGTGCCAGCAGCTATGCCCGAACGGGAGGGCGGCAAGAGACCCAGTACTTC. It yields the protein CASSYARTGGRQETQYF. The chain uses TRBV13 and TRBJ2-5; 8 bases line up with TRBD2. Unmatched junction bases numbered 12, after V lost 4 bases and J lost 2 bases. CDR1 and CDR2 from the germline V gene are PRHDT and FYEKMQ (reference sequence). The CDR3 is made up of 17 amino acids.

J is TRBJ2-7 and V is TRBV27; D is unclear. This CDR3 contains 16 residues. Germline CDR1 MNHEY, CDR2 SMNVEV (reference sequence). V gave up 5 bases and J gave up 0 bases, with 17 bases separating them. Written as DNA, the CDR3 is TGTGCCAGCAGTCTTTACTTTAGGAGCAACTCCTACGAGCAGTACTTC. Translating it yields CASSLYFRSNSYEQYF.

The chain recombines TRBV27 with TRBJ2-7; D is possibly TRBD2 (5 bases). V was trimmed by 5 bases and J by 4 bases, leaving 12 bases between them. The CDR3 totals 13 residues. The germline V gene encodes CDR1 MNHEY and CDR2 SMNVEV (reference sequence). CDR3 sequence: CASSIGLFYEQYF. CDR3 sequence (DNA): TGTGCCAGCAGTATCGGACTGTTTTACGAGCAGTACTTC.

This rearrangement joins TRBV6-1 to TRBJ2-4; perhaps TRBD2 as D (5 bases). This CDR3 comprises 13 residues. V lost 8 bases, J lost 2 bases, and 10 bases lay in between. Germline V lookup: CDR1 MNHNS, CDR2 SASEGT. CDR3 DNA: TGTGCCAGCGTGCGGGCGCCCAAAAACATTCAGTACTTC. Residues: CASVRAPKNIQYF.

V and J are TRBV6-5 and TRBJ2-7, with 9 positions matching TRBD1. Germline V gene sequence: CDR1 MNHEY, CDR2 SVGAGI. The CDR3 is made up of 15 amino acids. V lost 4 bases and J lost 1; bases outside the gene matches: 5. The CDR3 coding sequence is TGTGCCAGCAGTTTCATCGGGACAGGGTCCTACGAGCAGTACTTC. Protein sequence: CASSFIGTGSYEQYF.

The V and J genes are TRBV5-4 and TRBJ2-3; D is perhaps TRBD2 (6 bases). Trimming cost V 3 bases and J 2 bases, with 16 bases left between them. CDR1 and CDR2 (germline): SGHNT, YYREEE (reference sequence). This CDR3 contains 16 residues. The CDR3 here is CASSSREVGHTDTQYF. The CDR3 nucleotides are TGTGCCAGCAGCTCCAGGGAGGTTGGACACACAGATACGCAGTATTTT.

The chain links TRBV6-4 to TRBJ1-5; D call uncertain. The CDR3 totals 12 residues. V lost 7 bases and J lost 3, with 7 bases in between. The germline gives CDR1 MRHNA, CDR2 SNTAGT. The CDR3 loop reads CASMGANQPQHF. The CDR3 DNA reads TGTGCCAGCATGGGCGCCAATCAGCCCCAGCATTTT.

This sequence joins TRBV29-1 and TRBJ2-5, with TRBD2 matching over 8 bases. Per the germline V gene, CDR1 is SQVTM and CDR2 is ANQGSEA. The CDR3 has 15 residues. V trimming: 6 bases; J trimming: 2 bases; junction bases outside the gene matches: 11. Written as DNA, the CDR3 is TGCAGCGTAAGGCGGGGGGAGAGCCCACAAGAGACCCAGTACTTC. It yields the protein CSVRRGESPQETQYF.

CDR3 coding DNA: TGTGCCAGCAGCCCTAGCGGGAGTACGGGGGAGACCCAGTACTTC. This gives the protein CASSPSGSTGETQYF. The chain employs TRBV9 and TRBJ2-5, with 10 bases aligning to TRBD2. Germline lookup yields CDR1 SGDLS and CDR2 YYNGEE. The CDR3 spans 15 residues. After removal of 4 bases from V and 5 bases from J, the junction contained 8 bases not matched to a gene.

The chain carries TRBV10-1 and TRBJ1-1; 8 nucleotides align to TRBD1. This CDR3 spans 15 amino acids. The J segment lost 0 bases and the V segment lost 6 bases, leaving 6 bases of the junction unmatched. From germline, CDR1 is WNHNN and CDR2 SYGVQD (reference sequence). CDR3 loop: CASSTRQGMNTEAFF. CDR3 sequence (DNA): TGCGCCAGCAGCACCAGACAGGGGATGAACACTGAAGCTTTCTTT.

The CDR3 spells CASSLVSGGSGTDTQYF. The CDR3 DNA reads as TGTGCCAGCAGCTTGGTTTCGGGAGGGTCGGGGACAGATACGCAGTATTTT. This chain links TRBV5-4 with TRBJ2-3, with 8 bases that match TRBD2. From germline, CDR1 is SGHNT and CDR2 YYREEE (reference sequence). Trimming cost V 0 bases and J 3 bases; bases outside gene matches: 9. This CDR3 region has 17 residues. Together with reference TRBV5-4 and TRBJ2-3, the CDR3 gives the full variable domain: ETGVTQSPTHLIKTRGQQVTLRCSSQSGHNTVSWYQQALGQGPQFIFQYYREEENGRGNFPPRFSGLQFPNYSSELNVNALELDDSALYLCASSLVSGGSGTDTQYFGPGTRLTVL.

The V and J genes are TRBV30 and TRBJ2-7, with 8 bases fitting TRBD1. There are 14 residues in the CDR3. Per germline, CDR1 GTSNPN and CDR2 SVGIG (reference sequence). The trim removed 5 bases at V and 4 bases at J, leaving 10 bases unmatched. The DNA of the CDR3 is TGTGCCTGGGACTCAGGGGGCCCGGGATACGAGCAGTACTTC. Translation: CAWDSGGPGYEQYF.

This chain connects TRBV5-4 to TRBJ2-2; a possible D gene is TRBD2 (5 bases). The CDR3 loop spans 16 amino acids. Germline V gene sequence: CDR1 SGHNT, CDR2 YYREEE (reference sequence). Trimming removed 1 base from V and 0 bases from J, with 10 bases in between. This chain's CDR3 is CASSLKRLTNTGELFF. CDR3 nucleotide sequence: TGTGCCAGCAGCTTGAAGCGGTTAACGAACACCGGGGAGCTGTTTTTT.

This chain joins TRBV6-1 and TRBJ2-7, with TRBD2 identical over 10 bases. The CDR3 covers 16 residues. V dropped 2 bases and J dropped 5; count of bases not matched to a gene: 9. From germline, CDR1 is MNHNS and CDR2 SASEGT. The CDR3 region is CASSELSSGRNHEQYF. CDR3 sequence (DNA): TGTGCCAGCAGTGAATTGAGTAGCGGGAGGAACCACGAGCAGTACTTC.

V and J are TRBV19 and TRBJ2-5, with 8 bases fitting TRBD2. J was trimmed by 6 bases and V by 5 bases; bases with no gene match: 8. The CDR3 spans 14 residues. CDR1 is LNHDA and CDR2 is SQIVND in the germline V gene (reference sequence). The CDR3 region is CASSFSGSGKTQYF. Here the CDR3 DNA reads TGTGCCAGTAGTTTCAGCGGGAGTGGGAAGACCCAGTACTTC.

The chain carries TRBV18 and TRBJ2-1; 9 bases agree with TRBD1. CDR3 length: 14 amino acids. Germline V gene data show CDR1 as KGHSH and CDR2 as LQKENI. V gave up 6 bases and J gave up 4 bases; unmatched junction bases: 4. The CDR3 here is CASSRDREYNEQFF. In DNA, the CDR3 is TGTGCCAGCTCCCGGGACAGGGAGTACAATGAGCAGTTCTTC.

This clone was picked up one time. CDR3 amino acids: CASSTEGPDTDTQYF. For the CDR3, the DNA is TGCGCCAGCAGCACGGAGGGGCCTGACACAGATACGCAGTATTTT. The chain has TRBV5-1 and TRBJ2-3; possibly TRBD2 for D (6 bases). The germline V and J ends were trimmed by 4 bases and 2 bases, with 14 bases remaining between them. CDR1 and CDR2 (germline): SGHRS, YFSETQ. The CDR3 covers 15 residues.

The table lists this clone with many counts. The gene calls are TRBV30 and TRBJ2-1; D is unresolved. Trimming removed 3 bases from V and 9 bases from J, with 9 bases in between. The germline CDR1 and CDR2 sequences are GTSNPN and SVGIG (reference sequence). CDR3 size: 11 residues. In DNA, the CDR3 is TGTGCCTGGAGCAATACTGTTGAGCAGTTCTTC. It is translated as CAWSNTVEQFF.

A word on this clone: Other DNA sequences from this sample encode an identical CDR3 as well. V usage is TRBV13 and J usage is TRBJ2-1, with D possibly being TRBD2 (5 bases). V was clipped by 2 bases and J by 3 bases, with 8 bases between them. The CDR3 consists of 14 residues. The V gene's germline CDR1 is PRHDT and CDR2 FYEKMQ (reference sequence). This CDR3 reads CASSLLAGYNEQFF. The DNA of the CDR3 is TGTGCCAGCAGCTTACTGGCGGGCTACAATGAGCAGTTCTTC.